The 5 T cell receptor beta chains given below trace back to one sample, sequenced in a study of T cells in Graves' hyperthyroidism and ophthalmopathy. The TCR beta CDR3 regions underwent amplification using RNA transcripts as the source. RT-PCR in the first round (using the HTBI primer set) targeted the TCR CDR3. TCRdb re-analysed the multiplex PCR reads in MiXCR, keeping a single row per CDR3 protein. The table has some 370,000 distinct CDR3 sequences, around 15% seen once. The sample comprised blood. These receptors all come from a man over 45 with Graves' ophthalmopathy.

In this sample, this clonotype turned up many times. This chain joins TRBV19 and TRBJ1-1; D remains ambiguous. The CDR3 has 14 residues. The germline gives CDR1 LNHDA, CDR2 SQIVND (reference sequence). Trimming took 3 bases from V and 8 from J, leaving 16 bases between them. CDR3 in DNA: TGTGCCAGTAGTATTCAAGGCGGAACTGACGAAGCTTTCTTT. Amino acid sequence: CASSIQGGTDEAFF.

This clonotype was seen repeatedly, ten times or more. The chain links TRBV18 to TRBJ2-5; D may be TRBD1 (6 bases). Germline CDR1 KGHSH, CDR2 LQKENI. The CDR3 consists of 14 residues. The ends were cut back, 6 bases at V and 0 bases at J, with 11 bases in the middle. CDR3 sequence reads: CASSPGGDQETQYF. The CDR3 DNA reads TGTGCCAGCTCGCCTGGGGGCGACCAAGAGACCCAGTACTTC.

Of note for this clonotype: One end of the junction varies from germline; a read error may be responsible. V usage is TRBV4-1 and J usage is TRBJ2-1; 7 nucleotides agree with TRBD2. Germline V gene data show CDR1 as MGHRA and CDR2 as YSYEKL. CDR3 length equals 16 residues. Here the CDR3 reads CAGSQGAELAWNEQFF. DNA of the CDR3: TGCGCCGGCAGCCAAGGTGCCGAACTAGCGTGGAATGAGCAGTTCTTC.

This clonotype was detected only a few times. The chain couples TRBV27 to TRBJ1-2, with D perhaps matching TRBD1 (5 bases). With 2 bases removed from V and 8 bases from J, the gap between germline ends came to 12 bases. The length of the CDR3 is 13 residues. Germline V CDR1 and CDR2: MNHEY, SMNVEV (reference sequence). As DNA, the CDR3 is TGTGCCAGCAGTTTAGCAGGGACGGGCGGCTACACCTTC. Protein sequence: CASSLAGTGGYTF.

The table lists this clonotype with many counts. This chain links TRBV20-1 with TRBJ2-5, with D perhaps TRBD1 or TRBD2 (5 bases each). The CDR3 is 15 amino acids. The V gene lost 4 bases and the J gene lost 5 bases, with 20 bases spanning the gap. Germline V CDR1 and CDR2: DFQATT, SNEGSKA (reference sequence). DNA for the CDR3: TGCAGTGCTACCTCAGCAGAGGGAGAGGGGGAGACCCAGTACTTC. Amino acid sequence: CSATSAEGEGETQYF.